The clone carrying this T cell receptor (beta chain) was seen a handful of times. The sample belongs to a study of T cells in Graves' hyperthyroidism and ophthalmopathy. Study in general: Blood was drawn when the patient was first diagnosed and still untreated.

Pregnant or lactating patients were excluded, as were those with uncontrolled infection or other autoimmune disease. Amplified TCR beta CDR3 regions came from RNA transcripts. Carried out on the TCR CDR3, a first-round RT-PCR used the HTBI primer set. MiXCR was run by TCRdb on the multiplex PCR reads, yielding one entry per CDR3 protein. The repertoire holds under 750,000 distinct CDR3 sequences, 18% seen once, with around 17% in the top ten. V lost 6 bases to trimming and J lost 4 bases, with 13 bases between them. The germline CDR1 and CDR2 sequences are SGHDT and YYEEEE. CDR3 size: 14 residues. The TCR was taken from a woman in her 50s with Graves' hyperthyroidism that later progressed to Graves' ophthalmopathy. The chain has TRBV5-6 and TRBJ2-2, with D maybe TRBD2 (6 bases). Source material: blood. The CDR3 sequence: CASTPGLPTGELFF. CDR3 in DNA: TGTGCCAGCACCCCGGGACTCCCCACCGGGGAGCTGTTTTTT.